Presented here are 24 T cell receptor beta chains from one specimen sequenced in a study of cytomegalovirus exposure and HLA in healthy donors. A multiplex PCR was run with 60 Vbeta primers and 13 Jbeta primers. Sequencing used immunoSEQ multiplex PCR; TCRdb keeps in-frame clones, though not all of them. The sample yields 150,000 or so clones, 70% to 80% seen once. What was sequenced was PBMCs. The receptors derive from a man aged 40-50 years in good health and CMV-seronegative.

The V call is TRBV18, the J call TRBJ2-1, with 7 nucleotides matching TRBD2. With V trimmed by 3 bases and J by 6 bases, 8 bases remained unmatched. This CDR3 has 15 residues. Germline V lookup: CDR1 KGHSH, CDR2 LQKENI. The CDR3 reads CASSPWGGRTNEQFF. The CDR3 nucleotides are TGTGCCAGCTCACCGTGGGGCGGGAGAACCAATGAGCAGTTCTTC.

V and J are TRBV6-5 and TRBJ1-1, with 11 bases that match TRBD1. Germline CDR1 is MNHEY and CDR2 is SVGAGI. The CDR3 has 15 residues. V dropped 4 bases and J dropped 4; count of bases not matched to a gene: 5. The CDR3 spells CASSLRGQGATEAFF. CDR3 nucleotides: TGTGCCAGCAGTTTGAGAGGACAGGGGGCCACTGAAGCTTTCTTT.

The chain uses TRBV30 and TRBJ1-5; D might be TRBD1 (6 bases). Germline assignment: CDR1 GTSNPN and CDR2 SVGIG (reference sequence). This CDR3 comprises 16 residues. V was trimmed by 0 bases and J by 7 bases, leaving 19 bases between them. The DNA for the CDR3 is TGTGCCTGGAGTGTGGGTGAAAACAGGGAACACCAGCCCCAGCATTTT. This encodes CAWSVGENREHQPQHF.

The chain combines TRBV7-6 with TRBJ1-3; 7 bases line up with TRBD1. Germline V CDR1 and CDR2: SGHVS, FNYEAQ. This CDR3 is built from 14 residues. V was pared by 5 bases and J by 3 bases, with 4 bases of the junction left unmatched. CDR3 in DNA: TGTGCCAGCAGCCTGACAGGGTTTGGAAACACCATATATTTT. Protein sequence: CASSLTGFGNTIYF.

This sequence joins TRBV18 and TRBJ2-1; 12 bases are shared with TRBD2. The CDR3 has 17 amino acids. V was pared by 3 bases and J by 5 bases, with 8 bases of the junction left unmatched. Germline CDR1 reads KGHSH; CDR2 reads LQKENI. CDR3 residues: CASSPQLGLAGNNEQFF. As DNA, the CDR3 is TGTGCCAGCTCACCGCAACTGGGACTAGCGGGCAACAATGAGCAGTTCTTC.

This clone was counted a few times. The gene calls are TRBV21-1 and TRBJ1-1. TRBV21-1 is recorded as a pseudogene. CDR3 length: 12 amino acids. CDR3 sequence reads: CASSKVFAEAFF. The DNA for the CDR3 is TGTGCCAGCAGCAAAGTTTTCGCTGAAGCTTTCTTT.

The chain combines TRBV7-2 with TRBJ2-3; the D gene is possibly TRBD2 (5 bases). The CDR3 extends over 15 amino acids. Trimming removed 3 bases from V and 2 bases from J, with 12 bases in between. Germline V gives CDR1 SGHTA, CDR2 FQGNSA. The CDR3, as DNA: TGTGCCAGCAGCTTTTCCAGCGGTTACACAGATACGCAGTATTTT. Encoded protein: CASSFSSGYTDTQYF.

This sequence joins TRBV27 and TRBJ2-1; 7 bases are shared with TRBD2. This CDR3 has 15 amino acids. Germline V gene data show CDR1 as MNHEY and CDR2 as SMNVEV (reference sequence). The V and J ends lost 5 bases and 4 bases, in that order; junction bases with no gene match: 8. Written as DNA, the CDR3 is TGTGCCAGCAGTGCGGGAGCGAATCGGTACAATGAGCAGTTCTTC. This sequence encodes CASSAGANRYNEQFF.

The chain uses TRBV5-1 and TRBJ1-2; D is ambiguous. Germline V gene sequence: CDR1 SGHRS, CDR2 YFSETQ. The CDR3 consists of 13 residues. Between the trimmed V and J ends, which lost 0 bases and 6 bases, there was a span of 9 bases. Here the CDR3 DNA reads TGCGCCAGCAGCTTGGGACTTGGTAATGGCTACACCTTC. Its protein is CASSLGLGNGYTF.

This clone was seen more than once but under ten times. The chain has TRBV2 and TRBJ2-7; possibly TRBD1 for D (5 bases). The CDR3 sequence is 14 residues long. Germline-derived CDR1 and CDR2 are SNHLY and FYNNEI. Trimming took off 4 bases at V and 5 bases at J, with 15 bases between the two ends. In nucleotides, the CDR3 is TGTGCCAGCAGTGGTCGACAGACCGCCCACGAGCAGTACGTC. Its protein is CASSGRQTAHEQYV.

The J gene is TRBJ2-3, the V gene TRBV7-2, with TRBD2 matching over 7 bases. Trimming took 0 bases from V and 2 from J; bases not matched to a gene: 8. This CDR3 region has 17 residues. Germline-derived CDR1 and CDR2 are SGHTA and FQGNSA. The CDR3 region has the DNA TGTGCCAGCAGCTTAGCGTGGGGGGAGGGCTACACAGATACGCAGTATTTT. This gives the protein CASSLAWGEGYTDTQYF.

This clone showed up just a few times. This chain joins TRBV14 and TRBJ2-7; 10 bases are shared with TRBD2. Trimming removed 4 bases from V and 4 bases from J; junction bases left unmatched: 16. The CDR3 has 18 residues. CDR1 is SGHDN, CDR2 FVKESK, per germline. The CDR3 coding sequence is TGTGCCAGCAGCCGCGGCCCTAGCGGGAGCCTCCCTATGTACGAGCAGTACTTC. This gives the protein CASSRGPSGSLPMYEQYF.

The chain links TRBV5-4 to TRBJ1-2; a possible D gene is TRBD1 (5 bases). V lost 0 bases, J lost 8 bases, and 11 bases lay in between. The CDR3 has 13 amino acids. Per germline, CDR1 SGHNT and CDR2 YYREEE (reference sequence). In DNA form, the CDR3 reads TGTGCCAGCAGCTTGGACAGGAAAGGGGGCTACACCTTC. Residues: CASSLDRKGGYTF.

The table lists this clone with a few counts. V usage is TRBV19 and J usage is TRBJ2-6; possibly TRBD2 for D (7 bases). CDR1 LNHDA and CDR2 SQIVND come from the germline V gene (reference sequence). Trimming left V 5 bases short and J 1 base short, with 12 bases between. The length of the CDR3 is 16 residues. The chain's CDR3 is CASSWGGRSGANVLTF. The CDR3 coding sequence is TGTGCCAGTAGTTGGGGGGGGCGATCTGGGGCCAACGTCCTGACTTTC.

The chain uses TRBV19 and TRBJ2-4; possibly TRBD2 for D (6 bases). V dropped 2 bases and J dropped 3 bases, with 14 bases sitting between them. CDR3 length: 16 residues. Per the germline V gene, CDR1 is LNHDA and CDR2 is SQIVND (reference sequence). CDR3 DNA sequence: TGTGCCAGTAGTATATGGAAGTCGCGGGACAAAAACATTCAGTACTTC. Encoded protein: CASSIWKSRDKNIQYF.

Comment on this clone: Germline is not matched at one junction end, which may reflect a read error. The J gene is TRBJ2-4, the V gene TRBV28; weak D call: TRBD2 (6 bases). This CDR3 comprises 13 residues. Per germline, CDR1 MDHEN and CDR2 SYDVKM. The CDR3 nucleotides are TGTGCCAGCAGGGGGGGTGGGTACAACAGTCAGTACTTC. This codes for CASRGGGYNSQYF.

The chain combines TRBV28 with TRBJ2-3; D call uncertain. The CDR3 runs 16 residues. CDR1 and CDR2 from the germline V gene are MDHEN and SYDVKM. V was cut by 4 bases and J by 1 base, with 15 bases left in between. CDR3 protein: CASSSIRIAGTDTQYF. The CDR3 coding sequence is TGTGCCAGCAGTTCCATCAGGATCGCCGGCACAGATACGCAGTATTTT.

In DNA, the CDR3 is TGTGCCAGCAGCTTGGCCGGGGGAGGGGGTAGAGAGACCCAGTACTTC. Residues: CASSLAGGGGRETQYF. The chain has TRBV5-5 and TRBJ2-5; D possibly corresponds to TRBD2 (7 bases). The CDR3 has 16 residues. Trimming removed 0 bases at V and 4 bases at J, with 16 bases between. Germline lookup yields CDR1 SGHKS and CDR2 YYEKEE (reference sequence).

This clone has only a few counts. This chain connects TRBV4-1 to TRBJ2-3, with 9 bases fitting TRBD2. This CDR3 is built from 13 residues. The germline V gene has CDR1 MGHRA and CDR2 YSYEKL. V gave up 6 bases and J gave up 4 bases; unmatched junction bases: 2. CDR3 DNA sequence: TGCGCCAGCAGACTAGCGGGCTCAGATACGCAGTATTTT. Its translation: CASRLAGSDTQYF.

Only a few counts were recorded for this clone. The chain links TRBV23-1 to TRBJ2-7; D gene ambiguous. TRBV23-1 is an open reading frame whose function is uncertain. V gave up 8 bases and J gave up 3 bases, with 11 bases separating them. The CDR3 contains 12 residues. CDR3 in DNA: TGCGCCAGCGCAGGCAAGAGCTACGAGCAGTACGTC. Its protein is CASAGKSYEQYV.

The chain couples TRBV7-9 to TRBJ2-5; 7 nucleotides line up with TRBD2. The CDR3 has 14 residues. V shed 5 bases, J shed 1 base, and the junction held 4 bases outside the gene matches. Germline V gene sequence: CDR1 SEHNR, CDR2 FQNEAQ (reference sequence). The chain's CDR3 is CASSPRLAQETQYF. CDR3 in DNA: TGTGCCAGCAGCCCCCGACTAGCCCAAGAGACCCAGTACTTC.

The gene calls are TRBV14 and TRBJ2-7; 8 bases match TRBD2. The junction had 10 bases not matched to a gene; V was cut back by 3 bases and J by 3 bases. CDR3 length: 16 residues. Germline CDR1 reads SGHDN; CDR2 reads FVKESK. CDR3 coding DNA: TGTGCCAGCAGCCAGACCTCAGCGGGAGTACACTACGAGCAGTACTTC. Its protein is CASSQTSAGVHYEQYF.

V usage is TRBV7-6 and J usage is TRBJ1-4; 8 nucleotides align to TRBD1. The CDR3 consists of 13 residues. Germline V lookup: CDR1 SGHVS, CDR2 FNYEAQ. The trim removed 6 bases at V and 8 bases at J, leaving 5 bases unmatched. CDR3 sequence: CASRDREGEKLFF. DNA of the CDR3: TGTGCCAGCAGGGACAGGGAGGGGGAAAAACTGTTTTTT.

This clone was seen only a few times. The chain employs TRBV7-6 and TRBJ2-3; possibly TRBD2 for D (6 bases). Trimming took off 5 bases at V and 0 bases at J, with 12 bases between the two ends. Germline CDR1 SGHVS, CDR2 FNYEAQ. This CDR3 has 15 amino acids. CDR3 residues: CASSTRLGSTDTQYF. The CDR3 DNA sequence: TGTGCCAGCAGCACGAGACTAGGTAGCACAGATACGCAGTATTTT.